These 8 T cell receptor beta chains originate from one sample sequenced in a study of cytotoxic CD8 clonotypes in ibrutinib-treated CLL. Profiled with immunoSEQ multiplex PCR; TCRdb holds only in-frame clones, not every one. The table includes 200,000 to 250,000 clones, more than 70% detected once. The material was PBMCs, obtained after 12 months of ibrutinib treatment. These receptors came from a human donor with chronic lymphocytic leukemia.

The V gene is TRBV2, the J gene TRBJ1-2; no clear D gene. Between the trimmed V and J ends, which lost 2 bases and 8 bases, there was a span of 18 bases. The CDR3 covers 15 residues. Germline loops: CDR1 SNHLY, CDR2 FYNNEI. The CDR3 bases are TGTGCCAGCAGTGAAAATTTACCCCGGGTTACGGGCTACACCTTC. Protein product: CASSENLPRVTGYTF. The entire variable domain, with the rest obtained from reference TRBV2 and TRBJ1-2, is as follows: EPEVTQTPSHQVTQMGQEVILRCVPISNHLYFYWYRQILGQKVEFLVSFYNNEISEKSEIFDDQFSVERPDGSNFTLKIRSTKLEDSAMYFCASSENLPRVTGYTFGSGTRLTVV.

This clone has only one observation. This chain uses TRBV5-1 with TRBJ1-1, with a weak D call TRBD1 (6 bases). The CDR3 runs to 13 residues. Germline loops: CDR1 SGHRS, CDR2 YFSETQ. With 4 bases removed from V and 7 bases from J, the gap between germline ends came to 14 bases. The CDR3 nucleotides read TGCGCCAGCAGCCAAGGGACACCCGATGAAGCTTTCTTT. It encodes CASSQGTPDEAFF.

The chain joins TRBV7-9 to TRBJ2-2; D is possibly TRBD2 (6 bases). The ends were cut back, 7 bases at V and 2 bases at J, with 17 bases in the middle. The CDR3 consists of 16 residues. Germline assignment: CDR1 SEHNR and CDR2 FQNEAQ (reference sequence). The CDR3 protein is CASTPRGAENTGELFF. DNA of the CDR3: TGTGCCAGCACTCCCCGCGGGGCAGAAAACACCGGGGAGCTGTTTTTT. The full variable domain, with the rest looked up from reference TRBV7-9 and TRBJ2-2, is DTGVSQNPRHKITKRGQNVTFRCDPISEHNRLYWYRQTLGQGPEFLTYFQNEAQLEKSRLLSDRFSAERPKGSFSTLEIQRTEQGDSAMYLCASTPRGAENTGELFFGEGSRLTVL.

V is TRBV6-5 and J is TRBJ1-2, with 9 bases fitting TRBD1. Trimming cost V 7 bases and J 8 bases; bases outside gene matches: 8. This CDR3 comprises 13 residues. Germline assignment: CDR1 MNHEY and CDR2 SVGAGI. In DNA, the CDR3 is TGTGCCAGCAACCAGGGACAGGGCGGGGGCTACACCTTC. Translating gives CASNQGQGGGYTF.

The J gene is TRBJ2-7, the V gene TRBV28; unclear D gene. Trimming removed 5 bases at V and 3 bases at J, with 14 bases between. Looked up from germline, CDR1 is MDHEN and CDR2 is SYDVKM. The CDR3 has 14 amino acids. The CDR3 protein is CASSGPSGFYEQYF. In nucleotides, the CDR3 is TGTGCCAGCAGTGGCCCTAGTGGCTTCTACGAGCAGTACTTC.

The V gene is TRBV7-6, the J gene TRBJ1-2; 8 bases align to TRBD1. The V gene's germline CDR1 is SGHVS and CDR2 FNYEAQ. J was trimmed by 5 bases and V by 4 bases; bases with no gene match: 9. The CDR3 has 15 residues. The CDR3 DNA sequence: TGTGCCAGCAGCTCCCAGGCAGGGGGCGAGTATGGCTACACCTTC. Translated: CASSSQAGGEYGYTF.

CDR3 in amino acids: CASSQFAKNIQYF. CDR3 nucleotides: TGTGCCAGTAGTCAGTTTGCCAAAAACATTCAGTACTTC. The chain employs TRBV19 and TRBJ2-4; no firm D call. Between the trimmed V and J ends, which lost 5 bases and 1 base, there was a span of 6 bases. Germline lookup yields CDR1 LNHDA and CDR2 SQIVND (reference sequence). The CDR3 has 13 amino acids.

A note on this clone: Since a much larger clone is just one base distant, this may be a read error. The CDR3 loop is CAGSRDRGTEKLFF. The CDR3 DNA reads TGTGCCGGCAGCCGGGACAGGGGGACTGAAAAACTGTTTTTT. The rearrangement joins TRBV6-5 to TRBJ1-4; 11 bases fit TRBD1. Germline V gene lookup returns CDR1 MNHEY and CDR2 SVGAGI. The length of the CDR3 is 14 residues.